The TCR beta chain described here comes from a study of cytomegalovirus exposure and HLA in healthy donors. Overall study context: From HLA-typed donors, an early data release held roughly 80 million unique TCRs.

The primer mix had 60 Vbeta and 13 Jbeta primers. The assay was immunoSEQ multiplex PCR, and TCRdb's table has in-frame clones only and misses some. The sample yields roughly 100,000 clones, 76% seen once. The germline CDR1 and CDR2 sequences are MNHEY and SVGAGI. The CDR3 is 15 amino acids. V lost 8 bases and J lost 1, with 17 bases in between. On this clone: Its specificity is not known.

General study points: A prior analysis recorded that most TCR beta V segments were productive about 87% or about 30% of the time. A few chains tied to CMV proved CMV antigen-specific in vitro. Sequencing probably produced one cluster of sequence variants that were highly shared.

This receptor was taken from a man in his forties in good health and CMV-seronegative. Sequencing was performed on PBMCs. The chain links TRBV6-5 to TRBJ1-1; perhaps TRBD1 as D (5 bases). The CDR3 reads CASYSVGGPNTEAFF. CDR3 nucleotide sequence: TGTGCCAGCTATTCCGTCGGGGGTCCGAACACTGAAGCTTTCTTT.